The 26 T cell receptor beta chains presented below share a single source sample, sequenced in a study of PD-1 blockade in classical Hodgkin lymphoma. The time point: cycle 4 day 1 (C4D1), after 6 weeks of nivolumab. There was relapse after autologous stem cell transplantation in every patient, and there was variation in brentuximab vedotin exposure. The method was immunoSEQ multiplex PCR; TCRdb's version includes in-frame clones alone and lacks a portion of them. The repertoire has around 50,000 clones, around 74% of them found once; the top ten carry more than 10%. The sequences come from peripheral blood mononuclear cells (PBMCs), collected before the fourth cycle of nivolumab. The receptor set was obtained from a human donor with classical Hodgkin lymphoma.

This rearrangement joins TRBV13 to TRBJ2-1; 10 bases match TRBD1. The CDR3 has 17 residues. Germline V gene data show CDR1 as PRHDT and CDR2 as FYEKMQ (reference sequence). J gave up 9 bases and V 2 bases, and 13 bases lay outside the gene matches. CDR3 sequence: CASSLLTDRGGTIEQFF. CDR3 nucleotides: TGTGCCAGCAGCTTACTCACGGACAGGGGGGGCACGATTGAGCAGTTCTTC.

J is TRBJ2-4 and V is TRBV7-2; D possibly corresponds to TRBD1 (6 bases). V was shortened by 5 bases and J by 15 bases, with 14 bases between the two germline ends. The V gene's germline CDR1 is SGHTA and CDR2 FQGNSA. The CDR3 runs 11 residues. This CDR3 is CASSRDRTAYF. The CDR3 DNA is TGTGCCAGCAGCCGAGACAGGACCGCGTACTTC.

The chain joins TRBV29-1 to TRBJ2-2, with a tentative D call TRBD1 (5 bases). Per the germline V gene, CDR1 is SQVTM and CDR2 is ANQGSEA. With 2 bases removed from V and 1 base from J, the gap between germline ends came to 8 bases. This CDR3 spans 14 amino acids. Here the CDR3 DNA reads TGCAGCGTTGAATCCCAGGGGAACACCGGGGAGCTGTTTTTT. This sequence encodes CSVESQGNTGELFF.

The V gene is TRBV5-8, the J gene TRBJ1-1; D perhaps matches TRBD1 (5 bases). Trimming removed 0 bases at V and 10 bases at J, with 19 bases between. The CDR3 covers 15 residues. The germline gives CDR1 SGHTS, CDR2 YDEGEE. CDR3 loop: CASSLGLGGGVRAFF. The CDR3 DNA sequence: TGTGCCAGCAGCTTGGGTTTGGGGGGTGGTGTTCGAGCTTTCTTT.

The chain carries TRBV29-1 and TRBJ2-5; a possible D gene is TRBD1 (6 bases). The CDR3 consists of 14 residues. Germline CDR1 SQVTM, CDR2 ANQGSEA. Between the trimmed V and J ends, which lost 4 bases and 5 bases, there was a span of 17 bases. The CDR3 coding sequence is TGCAGCGTTGGGGGCACAGGGTTGAGGGAGACCCAGTACTTC. Protein product: CSVGGTGLRETQYF.

This clone appeared a few times. The chain links TRBV30 to TRBJ1-5, with D unresolved. V was trimmed by 0 bases and J by 5 bases, leaving 8 bases between them. In germline, CDR1 is GTSNPN, CDR2 SVGIG (reference sequence). CDR3 size: 13 residues. The CDR3 loop reads CAWSVDFDQPQHF. In nucleotides, the CDR3 is TGTGCCTGGAGTGTGGATTTCGATCAGCCCCAGCATTTT.

The chain is built from TRBV4-1 and TRBJ2-7, with D perhaps TRBD1 (6 bases). The V and J ends lost 3 bases and 4 bases respectively, with 25 bases between them. The germline CDR1 and CDR2 sequences are MGHRA and YSYEKL. The CDR3 covers 18 residues. CDR3 amino acids: CASSQGAVRTARNYEQYF. The CDR3 DNA is TGCGCCAGCAGCCAGGGAGCGGTGAGGACAGCAAGAAATTACGAGCAGTACTTC.

The V call is TRBV9, the J call TRBJ2-1; weak D call: TRBD2 (6 bases). CDR3 length: 14 residues. Germline values: CDR1 SGDLS, CDR2 YYNGEE. Trimming left V 0 bases short and J 7 bases short, with 11 bases between. This chain's CDR3 is CASSVGLGANEQFF. In nucleotides, the CDR3 is TGTGCCAGCAGCGTAGGACTAGGGGCGAATGAGCAGTTCTTC.

The chain couples TRBV12-5 to TRBJ2-7, with D perhaps TRBD1 or TRBD2 (7 bases each). There are 15 residues in the CDR3. V dropped 5 bases and J dropped 2 bases, with 16 bases sitting between them. Germline loops: CDR1 LGHNT, CDR2 FRNRAP. The CDR3 DNA is TGTGCTAGTGGTCAGGGGGGGACAGCGACCTACGAGCAGTACTTC. It yields the protein CASGQGGTATYEQYF.

This clone was recorded a few times. The chain links TRBV18 to TRBJ2-7; D perhaps matches TRBD1 (6 bases). Trimming took 4 bases from V and 7 from J, leaving 17 bases between them. This CDR3 contains 14 residues. CDR1 is KGHSH and CDR2 is LQKENI in the germline V gene. CDR3 sequence reads: CASSLTQGEVEQYF. Here the CDR3 DNA reads TGTGCCAGCTCACTAACACAGGGTGAGGTTGAGCAGTACTTC.

The rearrangement links TRBV18 to TRBJ1-3, with D uncertain. V dropped 0 bases and J dropped 1 base, with 7 bases sitting between them. The CDR3 runs to 15 residues. Germline lookup yields CDR1 KGHSH and CDR2 LQKENI. The CDR3 DNA reads TGTGCCAGCTCACCACCGAGCGGTTCTGGAAACACCATATATTTT. Protein sequence: CASSPPSGSGNTIYF. The full variable domain, in which reference TRBV18 and TRBJ1-3 provide the parts outside the CDR3, is NAGVMQNPRHLVRRRGQEARLRCSPMKGHSHVYWYRQLPEEGLKFMVYLQKENIIDESGMPKERFSAEFPKEGPSILRIQQVVRGDSAAYFCASSPPSGSGNTIYFGEGSWLTVV.

V is TRBV30 and J is TRBJ1-3, with D possibly TRBD1 on 5 matching bases. Trimming stripped 2 bases from V and 2 bases from J, with 19 bases between. Germline CDR1 and CDR2: GTSNPN and SVGIG (reference sequence). This CDR3 has 17 amino acids. The CDR3, as DNA: TGTGCCTGGAGTCCTCCGGGGCCTCGCTGCCCTGGAAACACCATATATTTT. Translated: CAWSPPGPRCPGNTIYF.

This clone was seen once. The rearrangement joins TRBV7-9 to TRBJ1-2, with D possibly matching TRBD1 (5 bases). This CDR3 spans 14 amino acids. The ends were cut back, 1 base at V and 2 bases at J, with 8 bases in the middle. Germline CDR1 SEHNR, CDR2 FQNEAQ (reference sequence). CDR3 DNA: TGTGCCAGCAGCTTAGGGGGGGGAAACTATGGCTACACCTTC. It codes for CASSLGGGNYGYTF. Combining the CDR3 with reference TRBV7-9 and TRBJ1-2 gives the whole variable domain DTGVSQNPRHKITKRGQNVTFRCDPISEHNRLYWYRQTLGQGPEFLTYFQNEAQLEKSRLLSDRFSAERPKGSFSTLEIQRTEQGDSAMYLCASSLGGGNYGYTFGSGTRLTVV.

This clone was recorded at least ten times. The gene calls are TRBV11-2 and TRBJ2-1; D is tentatively TRBD1 or TRBD2 (5 bases each). The germline CDR1 and CDR2 sequences are SGHAT and FQNNGV. The CDR3 consists of 15 residues. The V and J ends lost 2 bases and 5 bases respectively, with 13 bases between them. Written as DNA, the CDR3 is TGTGCCAGCAGCTTAATACGGGGCAGGGACAATGAGCAGTTCTTC. It translates to CASSLIRGRDNEQFF.

In nucleotides, the CDR3 is TGCGCCAGCAGCGGACGAGGACGACATTCCTCCTACGAGCAGTACTTC. As protein: CASSGRGRHSSYEQYF. The rearrangement uses TRBV4-1 and TRBJ2-7, with D unresolved. Trimming took 5 bases from V and 0 from J, leaving 17 bases between them. Germline-derived CDR1 and CDR2 are MGHRA and YSYEKL. The CDR3 has 16 residues.

V is TRBV2 and J is TRBJ1-1; a possible D gene is TRBD1 (5 bases). Germline V lookup: CDR1 SNHLY, CDR2 FYNNEI. This CDR3 has 14 residues. V was pared by 6 bases and J by 3 bases, with 14 bases between. Written as DNA, the CDR3 is TGTGCCAGCAGGAGTCGGGGGTTGTACACTGAAGCTTTCTTT. As protein: CASRSRGLYTEAFF.

This clone has a handful of counts. The J gene is TRBJ1-1, the V gene TRBV28, with D maybe TRBD1 (5 bases). The CDR3 runs 15 residues. Germline V gene lookup returns CDR1 MDHEN and CDR2 SYDVKM. V shed 8 bases and J shed 6 bases, with 22 bases lying between them. The CDR3 protein is CASGRGALKSAEAFF. CDR3 coding DNA: TGTGCCAGCGGACGGGGCGCCCTGAAGTCCGCTGAAGCTTTCTTT.

This clone was observed once. The chain is built from TRBV28 and TRBJ2-4, with D uncertain. Between the trimmed V and J ends, which lost 7 bases and 6 bases, there was a span of 16 bases. CDR1 is MDHEN and CDR2 is SYDVKM in the germline V gene. The CDR3 has 14 amino acids. The DNA of the CDR3 is TGTGCCAGCACAAGGGTCCTATCTTCAAACATTCAGTACTTC. The encoded protein is CASTRVLSSNIQYF.

The gene calls are TRBV14 and TRBJ1-2; weak D call: TRBD1 (6 bases). With 4 bases removed from V and 8 bases from J, the gap between germline ends came to 14 bases. CDR1 and CDR2 from the germline V gene are SGHDN and FVKESK. CDR3 length: 13 amino acids. CDR3 residues: CASSPRGGDGYTF. As DNA, the CDR3 is TGTGCCAGCAGCCCCCGCGGGGGCGACGGCTACACCTTC.

This clone was detected only once. The gene calls are TRBV28 and TRBJ2-7; weak D call: TRBD1 (6 bases). Per germline, CDR1 MDHEN and CDR2 SYDVKM. V lost 5 bases and J lost 4, with 18 bases in between. This CDR3 comprises 15 residues. The CDR3 loop reads CASSPQGAAEYEQYF. The CDR3 nucleotides read TGTGCCAGCAGTCCACAGGGAGCCGCCGAGTACGAGCAGTACTTC.

This chain joins TRBV9 and TRBJ1-4; 8 bases fit TRBD1. Germline CDR1 reads SGDLS; CDR2 reads YYNGEE. V lost 0 bases, J lost 8 bases, and 12 bases stayed unmatched. This CDR3 has 17 residues. The CDR3 spells CASSVGGRGQGGEKLFF. In DNA form, the CDR3 reads TGTGCCAGCAGCGTAGGAGGTAGAGGACAGGGCGGCGAAAAACTGTTTTTT.

This clone was seen just once. CDR3 nucleotide sequence: TGTGCCAGCAGCTTCGGACTAGTGGATGAGCAGTTCTTC. As protein: CASSFGLVDEQFF. J is TRBJ2-1 and V is TRBV7-2, with TRBD2 matching over 7 bases. V shed 3 bases and J 8 bases; nucleotides not matched to a gene: 4. The CDR3 is made up of 13 amino acids. Germline V lookup: CDR1 SGHTA, CDR2 FQGNSA.

The J gene is TRBJ2-7, the V gene TRBV11-2; D unresolved. The CDR3 totals 13 residues. Trimming cost V 1 base and J 2 bases, with 6 bases left between them. Germline values: CDR1 SGHAT, CDR2 FQNNGV. CDR3 sequence: CASSLVVTYEQYF. CDR3 nucleotide sequence: TGTGCCAGCAGCTTAGTGGTTACCTACGAGCAGTACTTC.

The chain has TRBV29-1 and TRBJ2-6; TRBD2 is a possible D gene (5 bases). The CDR3 consists of 17 residues. Germline V CDR1 and CDR2: SQVTM, ANQGSEA. The ends were cut back, 6 bases at V and 0 bases at J, with 18 bases in the middle. The CDR3 region has the DNA TGCAGCGTCCTCCTTACGGACTCCCACTCTGGGGCCAACGTCCTGACTTTC. Protein: CSVLLTDSHSGANVLTF.

The chain joins TRBV27 to TRBJ2-7, with 11 bases matching TRBD1. In germline, CDR1 is MNHEY, CDR2 SMNVEV (reference sequence). This CDR3 contains 17 residues. The junction had 13 bases not matched to a gene; V was cut back by 3 bases and J by 6 bases. CDR3 in amino acids: CASSFRGQGEASREQYF. CDR3 nucleotide sequence: TGTGCCAGCAGTTTCCGGGGACAGGGGGAAGCAAGCCGCGAGCAGTACTTC.

The chain uses TRBV27 and TRBJ2-5; D call uncertain. The V end lost 0 bases, the J end lost 7 bases, and 9 bases lay between the germline ends. This CDR3 has 13 residues. CDR1 and CDR2 from the germline V gene are MNHEY and SMNVEV (reference sequence). The CDR3 here is CASSLSPLRTQYF. CDR3 nucleotides: TGTGCCAGCAGTTTATCCCCCCTGAGGACCCAGTACTTC.